This T cell receptor beta chain is from a study of PD-1 blockade in classical Hodgkin lymphoma. Study background: Intravenous delivery of nivolumab at 3 mg/kg to patients occurred every 2 weeks.

Germline V gene data show CDR1 as LNHDA and CDR2 as SQIVND (reference sequence). Deletions cut 5 bases from V and 5 bases from J, with 18 bases between. The CDR3 contains 15 residues. Findings and caveats of the study: It was CD4+ TCR diversity, not CD8+, that rose significantly by C4D1.

As regards this clone: Its antigen is undetermined.

All the patients suffered relapse after autologous stem cell transplantation, and brentuximab vedotin exposure differed. Patients showed best responses of complete response, partial response or progressive disease. The data were produced by immunoSEQ multiplex PCR, yet TCRdb's version contains in-frame clones alone and is incomplete. The table includes tens of thousands of clones, just over 90% detected once. The sequence came from a human donor with classical Hodgkin lymphoma. V and J are TRBV19 and TRBJ2-5, with a possible D match to TRBD2 (7 bases). Sequencing was performed on peripheral blood mononuclear cells (PBMCs), taken at baseline. CDR3 sequence (DNA): TGTGCCAGTAGTTCTTCCCCGGAGGGGGGGGAGACCCAGTACTTC. It encodes CASSSSPEGGETQYF. Together with reference TRBV19 and TRBJ2-5, the CDR3 gives the full variable domain: DGGITQSPKYLFRKEGQNVTLSCEQNLNHDAMYWYRQDPGQGLRLIYYSQIVNDFQKGDIAEGYSVSREKKESFPLTVTSAQKNPTAFYLCASSSSPEGGETQYFGPGTRLLVL.